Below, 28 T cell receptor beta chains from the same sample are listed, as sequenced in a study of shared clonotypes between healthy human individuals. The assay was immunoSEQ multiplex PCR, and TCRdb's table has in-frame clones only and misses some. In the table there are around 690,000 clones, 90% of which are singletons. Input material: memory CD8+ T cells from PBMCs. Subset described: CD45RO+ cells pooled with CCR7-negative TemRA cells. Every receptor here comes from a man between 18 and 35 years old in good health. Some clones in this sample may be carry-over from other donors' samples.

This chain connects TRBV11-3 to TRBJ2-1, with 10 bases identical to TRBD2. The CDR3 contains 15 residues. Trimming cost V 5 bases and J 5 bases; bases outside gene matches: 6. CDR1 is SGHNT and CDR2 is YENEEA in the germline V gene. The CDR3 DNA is TGTGCCAGCAGCCCAGCGGGAGGGCCACACAATGAGCAGTTCTTC. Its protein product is CASSPAGGPHNEQFF.

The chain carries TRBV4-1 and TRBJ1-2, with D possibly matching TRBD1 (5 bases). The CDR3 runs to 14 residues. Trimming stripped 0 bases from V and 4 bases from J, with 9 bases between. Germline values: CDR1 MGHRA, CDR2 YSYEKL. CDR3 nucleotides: TGCGCCAGCAGCCAAGAGAGGGGTTTCTATGGCTACACCTTC. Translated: CASSQERGFYGYTF.

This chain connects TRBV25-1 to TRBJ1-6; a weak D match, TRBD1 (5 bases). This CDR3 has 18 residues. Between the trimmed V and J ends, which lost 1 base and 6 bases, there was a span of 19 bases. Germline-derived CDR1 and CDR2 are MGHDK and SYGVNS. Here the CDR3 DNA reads TGTGCCAGCAGTGAATTACGAGACCCAGGACACCGTAATTCACCCCTCCACTTT. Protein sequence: CASSELRDPGHRNSPLHF.

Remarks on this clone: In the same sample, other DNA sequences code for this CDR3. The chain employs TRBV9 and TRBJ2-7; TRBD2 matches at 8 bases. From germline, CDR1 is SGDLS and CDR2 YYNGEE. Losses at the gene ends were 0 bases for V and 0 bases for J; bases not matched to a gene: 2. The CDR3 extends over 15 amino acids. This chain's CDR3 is CASSVGAGGSYEQYF. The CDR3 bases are TGTGCCAGCAGCGTAGGGGCGGGAGGCTCCTACGAGCAGTACTTC.

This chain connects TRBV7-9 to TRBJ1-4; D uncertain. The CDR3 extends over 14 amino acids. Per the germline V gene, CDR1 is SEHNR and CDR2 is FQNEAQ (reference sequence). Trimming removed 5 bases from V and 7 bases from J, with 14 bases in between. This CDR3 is CASSQPYGVEKLFF. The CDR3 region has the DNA TGTGCCAGCAGCCAACCCTACGGAGTTGAAAAACTGTTTTTT.

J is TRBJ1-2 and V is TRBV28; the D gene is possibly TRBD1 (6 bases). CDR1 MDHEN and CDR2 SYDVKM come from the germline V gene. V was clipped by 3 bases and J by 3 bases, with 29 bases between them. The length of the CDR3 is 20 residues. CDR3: CASSLVSGTGKLHKHYGYTF. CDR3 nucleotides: TGTGCCAGCAGTTTGGTCTCGGGAACAGGGAAGTTGCATAAACACTATGGCTACACCTTC.

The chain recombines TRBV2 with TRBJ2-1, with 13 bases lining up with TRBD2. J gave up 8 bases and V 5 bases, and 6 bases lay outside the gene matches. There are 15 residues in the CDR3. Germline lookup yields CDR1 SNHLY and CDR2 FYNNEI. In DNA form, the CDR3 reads TGTGCCAGCAGTCGACTAGCGGGAGGCAGGGATGAGCAGTTCTTC. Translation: CASSRLAGGRDEQFF.

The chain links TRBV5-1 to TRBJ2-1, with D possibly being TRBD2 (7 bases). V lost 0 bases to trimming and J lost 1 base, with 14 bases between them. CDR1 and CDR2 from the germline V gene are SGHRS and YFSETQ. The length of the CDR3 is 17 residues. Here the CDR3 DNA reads TGCGCCAGCAGCTTGGTAGCCCGGGGGGCGTCCTACAATGAGCAGTTCTTC. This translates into CASSLVARGASYNEQFF.

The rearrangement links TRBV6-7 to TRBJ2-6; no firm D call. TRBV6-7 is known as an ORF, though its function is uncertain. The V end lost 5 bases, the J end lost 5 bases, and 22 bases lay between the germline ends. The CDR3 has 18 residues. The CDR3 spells CASSKRERLQSRANVLTF. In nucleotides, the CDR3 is TGTGCCAGCAGTAAACGTGAGCGATTACAAAGTCGGGCCAACGTCCTGACTTTC.

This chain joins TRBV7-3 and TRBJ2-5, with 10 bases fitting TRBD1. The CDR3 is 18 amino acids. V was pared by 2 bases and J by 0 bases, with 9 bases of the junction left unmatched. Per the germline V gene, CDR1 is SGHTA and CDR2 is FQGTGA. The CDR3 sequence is CASSLDSRGQGYQETQYF. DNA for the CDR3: TGTGCCAGCAGCTTAGATAGTAGGGGACAGGGGTACCAAGAGACCCAGTACTTC. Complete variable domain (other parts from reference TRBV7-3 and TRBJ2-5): GAGVSQTPSNKVTEKGKYVELRCDPISGHTALYWYRQSLGQGPEFLIYFQGTGAADDSGLPNDRFFAVRPEGSVSTLKIQRTERGDSAVYLCASSLDSRGQGYQETQYFGPGTRLLVL.

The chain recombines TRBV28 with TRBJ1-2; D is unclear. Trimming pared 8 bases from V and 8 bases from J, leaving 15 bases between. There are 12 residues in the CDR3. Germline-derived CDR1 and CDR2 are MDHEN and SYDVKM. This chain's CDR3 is CASGPKERGYTF. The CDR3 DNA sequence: TGTGCCAGCGGTCCCAAGGAGCGGGGCTACACCTTC.

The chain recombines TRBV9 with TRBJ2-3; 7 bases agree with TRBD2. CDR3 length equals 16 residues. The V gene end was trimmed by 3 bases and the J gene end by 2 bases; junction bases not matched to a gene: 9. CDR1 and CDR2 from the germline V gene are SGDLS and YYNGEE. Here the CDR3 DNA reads TGTGCCAGCAGCGAAAGGGTAGCGGGCACCACAGATACGCAGTATTTT. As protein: CASSERVAGTTDTQYF.

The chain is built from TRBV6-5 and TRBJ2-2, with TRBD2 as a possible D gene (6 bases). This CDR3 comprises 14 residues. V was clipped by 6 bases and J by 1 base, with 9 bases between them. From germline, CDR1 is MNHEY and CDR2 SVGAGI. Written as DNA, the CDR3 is TGTGCCAGCAGGGTGGAGGGGAACACCGGGGAGCTGTTTTTT. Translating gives CASRVEGNTGELFF.

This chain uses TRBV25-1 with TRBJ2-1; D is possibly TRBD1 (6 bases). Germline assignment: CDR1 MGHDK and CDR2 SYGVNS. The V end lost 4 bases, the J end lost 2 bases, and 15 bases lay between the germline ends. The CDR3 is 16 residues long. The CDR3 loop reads CASSGTGTPTYNEQFF. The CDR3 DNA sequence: TGTGCCAGCAGTGGTACCGGGACACCGACCTACAATGAGCAGTTCTTC.

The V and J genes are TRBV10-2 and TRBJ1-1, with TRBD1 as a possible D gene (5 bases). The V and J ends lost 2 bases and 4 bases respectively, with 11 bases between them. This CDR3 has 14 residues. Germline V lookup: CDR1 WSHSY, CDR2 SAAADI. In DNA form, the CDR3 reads TGCGCCAGCAGTGAGACCCGGGACGCCACTGAAGCTTTCTTT. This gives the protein CASSETRDATEAFF.

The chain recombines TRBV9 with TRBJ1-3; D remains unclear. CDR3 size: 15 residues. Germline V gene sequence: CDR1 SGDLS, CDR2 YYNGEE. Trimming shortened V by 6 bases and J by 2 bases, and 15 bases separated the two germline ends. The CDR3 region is CASTDPRLPGNTIYF. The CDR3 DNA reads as TGTGCCAGCACCGATCCTCGGTTACCTGGAAACACCATATATTTT.

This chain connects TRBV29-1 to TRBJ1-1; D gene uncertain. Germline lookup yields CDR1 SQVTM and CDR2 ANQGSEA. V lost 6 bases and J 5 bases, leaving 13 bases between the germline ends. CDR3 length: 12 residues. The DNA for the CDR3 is TGCAGCGTCATTAACATGGGGACTGAAGCTTTCTTT. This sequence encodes CSVINMGTEAFF.

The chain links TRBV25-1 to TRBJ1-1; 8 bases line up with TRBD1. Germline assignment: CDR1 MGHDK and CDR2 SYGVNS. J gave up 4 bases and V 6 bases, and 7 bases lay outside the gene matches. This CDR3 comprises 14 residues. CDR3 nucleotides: TGTGCCAGCAGCGAGACAGGGGTGGGCACTGAAGCTTTCTTT. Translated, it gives CASSETGVGTEAFF.

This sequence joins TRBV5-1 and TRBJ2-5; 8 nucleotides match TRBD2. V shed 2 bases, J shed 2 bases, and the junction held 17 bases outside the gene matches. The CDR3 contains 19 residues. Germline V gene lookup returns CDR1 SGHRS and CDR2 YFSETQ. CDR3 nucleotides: TGCGCCAGCAGCTTTGGCCCTATCGGGACGGGGGGGCGACAAGAGACCCAGTACTTC. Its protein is CASSFGPIGTGGRQETQYF. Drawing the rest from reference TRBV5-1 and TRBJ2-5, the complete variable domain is KAGVTQTPRYLIKTRGQQVTLSCSPISGHRSVSWYQQTPGQGLQFLFEYFSETQRNKGNFPGRFSGRQFSNSRSEMNVSTLELGDSALYLCASSFGPIGTGGRQETQYFGPGTRLLVL.

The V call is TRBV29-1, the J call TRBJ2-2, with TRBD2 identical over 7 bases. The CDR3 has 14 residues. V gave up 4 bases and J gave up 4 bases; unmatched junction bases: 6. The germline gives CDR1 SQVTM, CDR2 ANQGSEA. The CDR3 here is CSVVGPSGTGELFF. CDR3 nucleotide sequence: TGCAGCGTTGTGGGCCCTAGCGGCACCGGGGAGCTGTTTTTT.

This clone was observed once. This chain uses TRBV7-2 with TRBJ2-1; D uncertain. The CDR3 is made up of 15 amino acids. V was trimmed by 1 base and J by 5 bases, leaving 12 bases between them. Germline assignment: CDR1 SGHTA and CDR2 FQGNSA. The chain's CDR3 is CASSLVWGGDNEQFF. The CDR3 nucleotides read TGTGCCAGCAGCTTAGTATGGGGTGGTGACAATGAGCAGTTCTTC.

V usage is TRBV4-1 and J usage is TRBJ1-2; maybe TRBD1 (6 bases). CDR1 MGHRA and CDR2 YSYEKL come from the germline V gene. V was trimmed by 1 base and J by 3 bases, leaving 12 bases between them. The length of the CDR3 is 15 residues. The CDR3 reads CASSQVYYRDYGYTF. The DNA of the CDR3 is TGCGCCAGCAGCCAAGTCTACTACAGGGACTATGGCTACACCTTC.

CDR3 DNA: TGTGCCAGCAGTCTCGGGATGGGTGAAGCTTTCTTT. Translated, it gives CASSLGMGEAFF. V usage is TRBV27 and J usage is TRBJ1-1, with D uncertain. Trimming cost V 5 bases and J 7 bases, with 11 bases left between them. There are 12 residues in the CDR3. The germline CDR1 and CDR2 sequences are MNHEY and SMNVEV (reference sequence).

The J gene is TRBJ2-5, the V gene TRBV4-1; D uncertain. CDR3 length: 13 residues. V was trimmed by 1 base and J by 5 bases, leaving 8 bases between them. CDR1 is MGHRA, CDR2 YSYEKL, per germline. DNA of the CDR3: TGCGCCAGCAGCCAAGGGATGTTTGAGACCCAGTACTTC. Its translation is CASSQGMFETQYF.

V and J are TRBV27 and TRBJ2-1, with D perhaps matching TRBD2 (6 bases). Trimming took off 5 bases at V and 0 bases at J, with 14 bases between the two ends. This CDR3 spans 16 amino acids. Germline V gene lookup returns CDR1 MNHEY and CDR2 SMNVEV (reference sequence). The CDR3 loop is CASSAIGTASYNEQFF. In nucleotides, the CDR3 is TGTGCCAGCAGTGCCATAGGGACTGCCTCCTACAATGAGCAGTTCTTC.

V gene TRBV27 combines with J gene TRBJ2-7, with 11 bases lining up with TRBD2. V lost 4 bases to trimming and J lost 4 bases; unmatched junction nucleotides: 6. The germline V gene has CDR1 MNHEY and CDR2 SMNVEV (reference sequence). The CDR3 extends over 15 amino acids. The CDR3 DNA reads TGTGCCAGCAGTTCCCTTAGCGGGAGGGTATACGAGCAGTACTTC. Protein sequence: CASSSLSGRVYEQYF.

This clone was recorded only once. The CDR3 region has the DNA TGTGCCAGCAGTGAAAAGAGGGGAGGGACTGAAGCTTTCTTT. It yields the protein CASSEKRGGTEAFF. The genes are TRBV25-1 and TRBJ1-1; TRBD1 is a possible D gene (5 bases). CDR3 size: 14 residues. Trimming removed 2 bases at V and 5 bases at J, with 12 bases between. Germline lookup yields CDR1 MGHDK and CDR2 SYGVNS.

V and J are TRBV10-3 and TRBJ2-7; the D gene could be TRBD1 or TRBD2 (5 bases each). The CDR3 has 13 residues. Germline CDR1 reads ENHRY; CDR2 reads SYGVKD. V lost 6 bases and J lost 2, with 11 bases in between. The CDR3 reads CAIRSRDAYEQYF. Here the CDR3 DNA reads TGTGCCATCAGGTCCCGGGACGCCTACGAGCAGTACTTC.